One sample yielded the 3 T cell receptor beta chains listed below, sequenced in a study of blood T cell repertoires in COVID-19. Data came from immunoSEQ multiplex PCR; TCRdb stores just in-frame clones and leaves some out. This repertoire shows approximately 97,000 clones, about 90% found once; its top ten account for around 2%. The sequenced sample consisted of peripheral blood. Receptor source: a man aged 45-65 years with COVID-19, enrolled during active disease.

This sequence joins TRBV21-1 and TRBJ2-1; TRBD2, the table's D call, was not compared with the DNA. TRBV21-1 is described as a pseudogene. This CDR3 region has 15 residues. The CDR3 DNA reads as TGTGCCAGCACCGATAATGGGGGAGGGGGGAATGAGCAGTTCTTC. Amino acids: CASTDNGGGGNEQFF.

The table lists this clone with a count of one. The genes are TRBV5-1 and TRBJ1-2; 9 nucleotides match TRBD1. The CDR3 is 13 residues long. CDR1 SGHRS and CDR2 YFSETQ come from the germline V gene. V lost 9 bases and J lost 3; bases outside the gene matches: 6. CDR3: CATSTGGDYGYTF. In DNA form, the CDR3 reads TGCGCCACCTCTACAGGGGGCGACTATGGCTACACCTTC.

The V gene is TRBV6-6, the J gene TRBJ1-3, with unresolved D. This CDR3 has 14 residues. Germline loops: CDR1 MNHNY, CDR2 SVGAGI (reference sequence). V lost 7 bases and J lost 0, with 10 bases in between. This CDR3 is CASTPGRSGNTIYF. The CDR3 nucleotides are TGTGCCAGCACCCCCGGTCGCTCTGGAAACACCATATATTTT.